This TCR beta chain was recorded in a study of OX40 agonist ivuxolimab in advanced cancers. The assay was immunoSEQ multiplex PCR, and TCRdb's table has in-frame clones only and misses some. The sample lists fewer than 30,000 clones, less than 85% seen once, with approximately 30% in the top ten. Germline CDR1 and CDR2: SEHNR and FQNEAQ (reference sequence). V lost 5 bases to trimming and J lost 0 bases, with 12 bases between them. The CDR3 covers 15 residues. The chain is built from TRBV7-9 and TRBJ2-3; D possibly corresponds to TRBD1 (5 bases). The clonotype comes from an adult with an advanced solid tumor such as melanoma, head and neck, liver or kidney cancer. Specimen: CD4+ or CD8+ T cells sorted from blood, collected in a trial of the OX40 agonist ivuxolimab. CDR3 in amino acids: CASSQWGGSTDTQYF. The CDR3 coding sequence is TGTGCCAGCAGCCAGTGGGGCGGAAGCACAGATACGCAGTATTTT.